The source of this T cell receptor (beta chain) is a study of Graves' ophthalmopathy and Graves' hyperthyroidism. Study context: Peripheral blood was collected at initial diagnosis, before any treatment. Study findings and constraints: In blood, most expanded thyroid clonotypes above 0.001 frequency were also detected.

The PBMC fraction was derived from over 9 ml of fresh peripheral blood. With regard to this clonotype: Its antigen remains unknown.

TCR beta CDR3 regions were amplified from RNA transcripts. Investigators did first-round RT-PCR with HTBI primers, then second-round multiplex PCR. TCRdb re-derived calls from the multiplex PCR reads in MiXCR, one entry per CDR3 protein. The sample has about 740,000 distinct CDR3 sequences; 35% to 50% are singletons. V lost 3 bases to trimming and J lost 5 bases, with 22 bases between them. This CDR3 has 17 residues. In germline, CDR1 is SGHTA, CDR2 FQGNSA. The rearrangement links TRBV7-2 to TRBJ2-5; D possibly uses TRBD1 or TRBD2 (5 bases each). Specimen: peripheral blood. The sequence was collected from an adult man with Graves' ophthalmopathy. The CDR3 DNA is TGTGCCAGCAGCTTGGTGGGGTCCCCGGGGCCTCCGGAGACCCAGTACTTC. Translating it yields CASSLVGSPGPPETQYF.